This TCR beta chain is from a study of blood T cells in healthy people across ages. A J-beta primer mix and a sample-barcoded 5' primer were used in a second PCR of about 7 to 12 cycles. TCRdb ran MiXCR on the 5' RACE reads and lists one entry per CDR3 protein. The sample yields about a million distinct CDR3 sequences, 48% seen once. The V and J ends lost 3 bases and 7 bases respectively, with 13 bases between them. Per germline, CDR1 SNHLY and CDR2 FYNNEI. CDR3 length: 14 residues. General observations from the study: Expanded clonotype shifts may have been confounded, as the donors had an unknown CMV status. Per-million-T-cell TCR beta diversity fell roughly linearly with age. Researchers said unsorted PBMCs prevented a conclusive naive versus antigen-experienced comparison.

Individuals who donated were healthy Caucasians from Russia aged about 6 to 90. In regard to this clonotype: Its antigen is unknown.

This receptor was obtained from a man aged 30 to 39 in good health. The chain combines TRBV2 with TRBJ2-1; no clear D gene. The sample was blood. CDR3 residues: CASSDNGSGNEQFF. CDR3 nucleotide sequence: TGTGCCAGCAGTGACAACGGCTCTGGGAATGAGCAGTTCTTC.